The 13 T cell receptor beta chains below were found in one sample sequenced in a study of T-cell reconstitution after alpha-beta-depleted transplantation in children. The TCRbeta library incorporated unique molecular identifiers. TCRdb passed the PCR reads through MiXCR, listing each CDR3 protein once. In the table there are hundreds of thousands of distinct CDR3 sequences, roughly 15% of which are singletons. The material sequenced was PBMCs, taken from the stem cell graft. The receptor source for this set is a human donor who donated a stem cell graft to a child with Fanconi anemia.

The table lists this clonotype with a few counts. J is TRBJ2-3 and V is TRBV4-3; D uncertain. The CDR3 length is 14 residues. Per germline, CDR1 LGHNA and CDR2 YSLEER. V lost 2 bases and J 4 bases, leaving 10 bases between the germline ends. The CDR3, as DNA: TGCGCCAGCAGCCAACAGTTCGGCGCAGATACGCAGTATTTT. This gives the protein CASSQQFGADTQYF.

In its sample, this clonotype was seen many times. This sequence joins TRBV6-2 or TRBV6-3 and TRBJ1-1, with a weak D call TRBD1 (5 bases). The V end lost 6 bases, the J end lost 7 bases, and 18 bases lay between the germline ends. Looked up from germline, CDR1 is MNHEY and CDR2 is SVGEGT. This CDR3 region has 14 residues. This chain's CDR3 is CASSSSDRPFEAFF. Written as DNA, the CDR3 is TGTGCCAGCAGCTCTTCCGACAGACCCTTTGAAGCTTTCTTT.

This clonotype has more than one count but fewer than ten. The J gene is TRBJ2-4, the V gene TRBV12-5; 10 nucleotides line up with TRBD1. This CDR3 region has 17 residues. The germline gives CDR1 LGHNT, CDR2 FRNRAP. With V trimmed by 6 bases and J by 1 base, 9 bases remained unmatched. The CDR3 coding sequence is TGTGCTAGTGGCCCCCTCGGACAGGGGGAGGCCAAAAACATTCAGTACTTC. Its protein is CASGPLGQGEAKNIQYF.

This clonotype was counted many times. The chain joins TRBV28 to TRBJ1-1; 8 bases align to TRBD1. Trimming took 3 bases from V and 4 from J; bases not matched to a gene: 1. The CDR3 is 13 amino acids. Germline values: CDR1 MDHEN, CDR2 SYDVKM. The CDR3 loop is CASSFQGATEAFF. The CDR3 DNA reads TGTGCCAGCAGTTTTCAGGGGGCCACTGAAGCTTTCTTT.

V is TRBV30 and J is TRBJ1-5; D gene ambiguous. Germline CDR1 reads GTSNPN; CDR2 reads SVGIG (reference sequence). The CDR3 extends over 13 amino acids. Trimming removed 4 bases from V and 4 bases from J, with 11 bases in between. The CDR3, as DNA: TGTGCCTGGACCGGCAGCGCAAATCAGCCCCAGCATTTT. Protein: CAWTGSANQPQHF.

This clonotype appeared a few times. This chain connects TRBV7-2 to TRBJ2-7, with 7 bases that match TRBD1. The CDR3 covers 13 residues. Looked up from germline, CDR1 is SGHTA and CDR2 is FQGNSA. J lost 6 bases, V lost 5 bases, and 7 bases had no gene match. CDR3 DNA: TGTGCCAGCAGCCCGACAGGGAGAAGCGAGCAGTACTTC. This sequence encodes CASSPTGRSEQYF.

V and J are TRBV5-1 and TRBJ2-2; D uncertain. V lost 4 bases and J lost 3, with 7 bases in between. Per germline, CDR1 SGHRS and CDR2 YFSETQ. The CDR3 sequence is 13 residues long. This CDR3 reads CASSPLDTGELFF. As DNA, the CDR3 is TGCGCCAGCAGCCCCCTCGACACCGGGGAGCTGTTTTTT.

This clonotype was observed many times. The chain uses TRBV18 and TRBJ2-1; 11 bases agree with TRBD1. V lost 6 bases and J lost 4; bases outside the gene matches: 2. The length of the CDR3 is 14 residues. Germline CDR1 KGHSH, CDR2 LQKENI. The CDR3 reads CASSGTGGYNEQFF. CDR3 nucleotide sequence: TGTGCCAGCTCCGGGACAGGGGGTTACAATGAGCAGTTCTTC. The variable domain in full, completed from reference TRBV18 and TRBJ2-1, reads NAGVMQNPRHLVRRRGQEARLRCSPMKGHSHVYWYRQLPEEGLKFMVYLQKENIIDESGMPKERFSAEFPKEGPSILRIQQVVRGDSAAYFCASSGTGGYNEQFFGPGTRLTVL.

This clonotype was seen a handful of times. The V gene is TRBV3-1, the J gene TRBJ1-2; D ambiguous. Germline CDR1 LGHDT, CDR2 YNNKEL (reference sequence). V lost 5 bases, J lost 8 bases, and 12 bases lay in between. CDR3 length: 12 residues. The CDR3 nucleotides are TGTGCCAGCAGCGCTTCAGGCCGGGGCTACACCTTC. This encodes CASSASGRGYTF.

This clonotype has more than one count but fewer than ten. The V call is TRBV7-9, the J call TRBJ2-7; 9 positions agree with TRBD1. In germline, CDR1 is SEHNR, CDR2 FQNEAQ (reference sequence). Losses at the gene ends were 4 bases for V and 2 bases for J; bases not matched to a gene: 6. CDR3 size: 15 residues. The CDR3 loop reads CASSSAGQGPYEQYF. In nucleotides, the CDR3 is TGTGCCAGCAGCTCCGCGGGACAGGGACCCTACGAGCAGTACTTC.

This clonotype was observed a handful of times. V is TRBV19 and J is TRBJ2-5, with D perhaps assigned TRBD1 or TRBD2 (5 bases each). Germline lookup yields CDR1 LNHDA and CDR2 SQIVND (reference sequence). CDR3 length equals 15 residues. V gave up 3 bases and J gave up 7 bases, with 18 bases separating them. As DNA, the CDR3 is TGTGCCAGTAGTATTAGTTCCAGCCTTGGGACGACCCAGTACTTC. Protein sequence: CASSISSSLGTTQYF.

This sequence joins TRBV28 and TRBJ1-2; a possible D gene is TRBD1 (5 bases). Germline V gene lookup returns CDR1 MDHEN and CDR2 SYDVKM. The CDR3 totals 14 residues. Trimming removed 3 bases from V and 2 bases from J, with 10 bases in between. The CDR3 DNA reads TGTGCCAGCAGTTTTCAGGGACGGAACTATGGCTACACCTTC. Its protein product is CASSFQGRNYGYTF.

The rearrangement joins TRBV7-8 to TRBJ2-3; TRBD1 agrees at 7 bases. Unmatched junction bases numbered 9, after V lost 1 base and J lost 2 bases. Germline V lookup: CDR1 SGHVS, CDR2 FQNEAQ. This CDR3 is built from 17 residues. CDR3 in amino acids: CASSLEPLGQVTDTQYF. The CDR3 bases are TGTGCCAGCAGCTTAGAACCCCTAGGACAGGTCACAGATACGCAGTATTTT.